The rows below give T cell receptor beta chains drawn from one sample of a study of PD-1 blockade in classical Hodgkin lymphoma. Method: immunoSEQ multiplex PCR; TCRdb's copy keeps in-frame clones and lacks some. The sample yields about 100,000 clones, roughly nine tenths seen once. The starting material was peripheral blood mononuclear cells (PBMCs), obtained before the second cycle of nivolumab. These receptors were obtained from a human donor with classical Hodgkin lymphoma. Both conserved end residues are part of each CDR3. A D gene is named only where the DNA matches it firmly. The size entry is marked missing in some rows and otherwise reads once, few, many or a size class.

j_call clone_size cdr3_length d_call v_call cdr3_nt cdr3_aa
TRBJ1-2 few 13 NA TRBV7-9 TGTGCCAGCAGCTTTGACAGTAACTATGGCTACACCTTC CASSFDSNYGYTF
TRBJ1-2 NA 17 TRBD1 TRBV28 TGTGCCAGCAGTTGGTCGCCCAGGGACAGGGAAAACTATGGCTACACCTTC CASSWSPRDRENYGYTF
TRBJ2-7 NA 15 TRBD2 TRBV28 TGTGCCAGCAGCGATCTAGCGGGAGGTCCCTACGAGCAGTACTTC CASSDLAGGPYEQYF
TRBJ2-1 NA 14 TRBD1 TRBV19 TGTGCCAGTAAGGTACGCAGGGGGCACAATGAGCAGTTCTTC CASKVRRGHNEQFF
TRBJ2-3 NA 14 NA TRBV28 TGTGCCAGCACAACGGGACTTATCACAGATACGCAGTATTTT CASTTGLITDTQYF
TRBJ2-3 NA 15 TRBD1 TRBV19 TGTGCCAGTGGGGACAGCGGAAGCAGCACAGATACGCAGTATTTT CASGDSGSSTDTQYF
TRBJ1-5 NA 16 TRBD1 TRBV4-2 TGTGCCAGCAGCCTATCCGGGACAGGGGGTTCTCAGCCCCAGCATTTT CASSLSGTGGSQPQHF
TRBJ1-1 NA 14 TRBD1 TRBV2 TGTGCCAGCAGCGCAACGGACAGGAATGCTGAAGCTTTCTTT CASSATDRNAEAFF
TRBJ1-4 NA 16 NA TRBV5-1 TGCGCCAGCAGCTTGGACAGTCATGCAACTAATAAAAAACTGTTTTTT CASSLDSHATNKKLFF
TRBJ2-3 NA 16 NA TRBV4-1 TGCGCCAGCAGCCAAGTGGCTTTGGGGGGCACAGATACGCAGTATTTT CASSQVALGGTDTQYF
TRBJ1-1 NA 15 NA TRBV15 TGTGCCACCAGCGAGGACGGTTACATGAACACTGAAGCTTTCTTT CATSEDGYMNTEAFF
TRBJ1-1 NA 13 NA TRBV5-1 TGCGCCAGCAGCCCGGCAGTTAACACTGAAGCTTTCTTT CASSPAVNTEAFF
TRBJ2-1 NA 11 NA TRBV11-2 TGTGCCAGCGGACGATACAATGAGCAGTTCTTC CASGRYNEQFF
TRBJ1-1 once 13 NA TRBV5-1 TGCGCCAGCAGCTCGGGCCCGAACACTGAAGCTTTCTTT CASSSGPNTEAFF
TRBJ2-1 NA 15 TRBD2 TRBV7-7 TGTGCTAGCAGCTCCTTAGCGGGAGGGACTAATGAGCAGTTCTTC CASSSLAGGTNEQFF
TRBJ2-7 NA 12 NA TRBV7-9 TGTGCCAGCAGCTTGGATTCTGCAGAGCAGTACTTC CASSLDSAEQYF
TRBJ2-7 NA 13 NA TRBV18 TGTGCCAGCTCACCACCGCAAGAGTACGAGCAGTACTTC CASSPPQEYEQYF
TRBJ1-2 once 13 NA TRBV19 TGTGCCAGTAGTATTGAAGGGGGCTATGGCTACACCTTC CASSIEGGYGYTF
TRBJ2-5 NA 13 NA TRBV5-6 TGTGCCAGCAGCCTAGTGTTGAAAGAGACCCAGTACTTC CASSLVLKETQYF
TRBJ1-1 NA 14 NA TRBV27 TGTGCCAGCAGTTTATCCGCCAGGTCTACTGAAGCTTTCTTT CASSLSARSTEAFF
TRBJ1-2 NA 15 NA TRBV28 TGTGCCAGCAGTTCCAGGACGGCGGTGCCATATGGCTACACCTTC CASSSRTAVPYGYTF
TRBJ1-1 NA 14 TRBD1 TRBV19 TGTGCCAGTACTAATACAGGGGCGAACACTGAAGCTTTCTTT CASTNTGANTEAFF